This entry concerns a single TCR beta chain. Germline assignment: CDR1 SGDLS and CDR2 YYNGEE. V lost 4 bases to trimming and J lost 7 bases; unmatched junction nucleotides: 9. This CDR3 has 14 amino acids. TCRdb's copy holds only in-frame clones and misses some; the assay was immunoSEQ multiplex PCR. The repertoire consists of some 290,000 clones, with just under 85% occurring once and the leading ten covering roughly 2%. These data belong to a study of Ad26.COV2.S vaccination and SARS-CoV-2 variants. Treatment indicated: some 19 received Ad26.COV2.S at low or high dose, single or two shots; 5 received placebo; per-sample allocation not given. On day 63 after the first injection, vaccine and placebo recipients gave samples.

The chain recombines TRBV9 with TRBJ2-7; 9 positions agree with TRBD1. Source: peripheral blood, taken in a trial of Ad26.COV2.S vaccine versus placebo. The receptor was derived from a person between 18 and 59 years old who received the Ad26.COV2.S COVID-19 vaccine or a placebo. In DNA form, the CDR3 reads TGTGCCAGCAGCACCCGGGACAGGGCTCGGGAGCAGTACTTC. It encodes CASSTRDRAREQYF.